These 10 T cell receptor beta chains were sequenced from one sample in a study of monozygotic twins with inflammatory bowel disease (dated by TCRdb to about 2019). Receptors were amplified or captured by 5' RACE. Instrument used: Illumina HiSeq 2500. With the reads reprocessed by TCRdb, a single entry stands for each CDR3 protein sequence and no DNA is reported. The sample table includes some 200,000 distinct CDR3 sequences. The ten biggest clones cover roughly 7.5% of the sample. Sequenced material: blood. The receptors come from a human donor with ulcerative colitis or Crohn's disease, or a healthy co-twin of an affected twin (not recorded which).

J is TRBJ2-7 and V is TRBV6-5. There are 14 residues in the CDR3. Germline lookup yields CDR1 MNHEY and CDR2 SVGAGI. CDR3 residues: CASSYDPGAYEQYF.

This rearrangement joins TRBV20-1 to TRBJ2-3; the TRBD1 assignment by TCRdb is unverifiable without DNA. CDR1 and CDR2 (germline): DFQATT, SNEGSKA (reference sequence). The CDR3 is 14 residues long. CDR3 loop: CSARSQQRADTQYF.

The CDR3 here is CASSVGLAGRVEQFF. The chain is built from TRBV9 and TRBJ2-1; the TCRdb call, TRBD2, lacks DNA for checking. CDR3 size: 15 residues. CDR1 is SGDLS, CDR2 YYNGEE, per germline.

The rearrangement joins TRBV12-3 or TRBV12-4 to TRBJ1-3. The CDR3 runs 15 residues. CDR3 loop: CASSQTPVSGNTIYF.

This chain joins TRBV6-6 and TRBJ1-1. Germline loops: CDR1 MNHNY, CDR2 SVGAGI (reference sequence). CDR3 length equals 13 residues. The CDR3 sequence is CASSLVWDTEAFF.

This chain links TRBV11-2 with TRBJ1-4; TCRdb proposes TRBD1, but this gene call is untestable without DNA. The CDR3 runs 18 residues. The germline gives CDR1 SGHAT, CDR2 FQNNGV. CDR3 protein: CASTPGEQGLSTNEKLFF.

V is TRBV6-1 and J is TRBJ1-1; TCRdb's D call, TRBD1, is unchecked because there is no DNA. Germline CDR1 MNHNS, CDR2 SASEGT. The CDR3 is 14 amino acids. CDR3 amino acids: CASRGQGAMKEAFF.

The rearrangement links TRBV5-1 to TRBJ2-7; as DNA is missing, the TRBD1 call by TCRdb cannot be tested. Germline V CDR1 and CDR2: SGHRS, YFSETQ. The CDR3 loop spans 12 amino acids. The CDR3 here is CASNKTGDEQYF.

The J gene is TRBJ2-7, the V gene TRBV4-1; TCRdb gives TRBD1 as the D gene, but with no DNA this cannot be confirmed. The germline V gene has CDR1 MGHRA and CDR2 YSYEKL. The CDR3 loop spans 15 amino acids. This chain's CDR3 is CASSQGAGAAYEQYF.

The rearrangement joins TRBV10-3 to TRBJ2-5; TCRdb proposes TRBD2, but this gene call is untestable without DNA. The CDR3 length is 16 residues. CDR1 is ENHRY, CDR2 SYGVKD, per germline. This CDR3 reads CAISESGTSGRETQYF.